This TCR beta chain came from a study of blood T cell repertoires in COVID-19. Across the study: Collection of acute and convalescent COVID-19 samples took place in the United States, Italy and Spain. PBMCs, B-cell-depleted T cells, or T cells provided the cDNA or gDNA that made up the material.

Authors' analysis steps: Amplification with reference gene primers provided the estimates of nucleated cell counts. Sequencing was performed with immunoSEQ multiplex PCR; in TCRdb, only in-frame clones are kept and a portion is missing. That table furnishes V, J and clone size, whereas the DNA furnished D and trimming. The repertoire includes 80,000 or so clones, about four fifths of them detected once, and roughly a sixth sits in the top ten. The CDR3 is made up of 14 amino acids. V was clipped by 3 bases and J by 7 bases, with 15 bases between them. CDR1 is MNHEY, CDR2 SMNVEV, per germline (reference sequence).

The J gene is TRBJ1-2, the V gene TRBV27; weak D call: TRBD1 (5 bases). This sequence was found in an elderly woman with acute or convalescent COVID-19. Sample: peripheral blood. This CDR3 reads CASSFSRGSFGYTF. DNA of the CDR3: TGTGCCAGCAGTTTCTCCCGGGGGTCGTTTGGCTACACCTTC.